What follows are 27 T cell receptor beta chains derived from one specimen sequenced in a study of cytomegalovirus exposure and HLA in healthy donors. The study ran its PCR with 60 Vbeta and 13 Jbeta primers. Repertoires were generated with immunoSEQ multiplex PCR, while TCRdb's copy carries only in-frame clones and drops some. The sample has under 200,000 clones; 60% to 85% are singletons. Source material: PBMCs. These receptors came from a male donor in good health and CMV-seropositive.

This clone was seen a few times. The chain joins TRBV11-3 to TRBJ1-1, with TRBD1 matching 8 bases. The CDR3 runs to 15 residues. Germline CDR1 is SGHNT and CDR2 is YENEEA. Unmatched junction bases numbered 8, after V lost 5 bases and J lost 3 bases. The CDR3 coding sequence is TGTGCCAGCAGCCTAAGGACAGGGAGGGACACTGAAGCTTTCTTT. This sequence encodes CASSLRTGRDTEAFF.

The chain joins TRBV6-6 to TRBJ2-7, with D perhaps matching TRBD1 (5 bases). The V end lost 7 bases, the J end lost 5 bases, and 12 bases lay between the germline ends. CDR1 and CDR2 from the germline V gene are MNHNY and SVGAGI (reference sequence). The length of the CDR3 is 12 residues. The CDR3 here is CASKTGTHEQYF. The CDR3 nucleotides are TGTGCCAGCAAAACAGGTACCCACGAGCAGTACTTC.

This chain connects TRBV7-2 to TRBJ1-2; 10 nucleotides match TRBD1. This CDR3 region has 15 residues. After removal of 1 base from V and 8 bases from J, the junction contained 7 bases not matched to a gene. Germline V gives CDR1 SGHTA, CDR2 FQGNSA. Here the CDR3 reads CASSLDPGQGRGYTF. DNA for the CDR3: TGTGCCAGCAGCTTAGACCCGGGACAGGGGAGGGGCTACACCTTC.

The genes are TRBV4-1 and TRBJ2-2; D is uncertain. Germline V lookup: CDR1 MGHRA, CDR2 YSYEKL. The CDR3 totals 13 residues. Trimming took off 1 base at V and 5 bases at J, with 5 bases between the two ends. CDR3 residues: CASSQARTGELFF. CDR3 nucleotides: TGCGCCAGCAGCCAAGCTCGTACCGGGGAGCTGTTTTTT.

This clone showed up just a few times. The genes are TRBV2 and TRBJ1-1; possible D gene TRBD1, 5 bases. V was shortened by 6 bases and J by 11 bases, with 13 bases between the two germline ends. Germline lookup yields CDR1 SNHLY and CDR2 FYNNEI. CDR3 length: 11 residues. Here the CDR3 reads CASRKEKGAFF. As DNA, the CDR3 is TGTGCCAGCAGGAAGGAAAAGGGGGCTTTCTTT.

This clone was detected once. The chain's CDR3 is CASSPGLALVETQYF. CDR3 nucleotides: TGTGCCAGCAGTCCGGGACTAGCGTTGGTCGAGACCCAGTACTTC. The chain is built from TRBV6-5 and TRBJ2-5; the match to TRBD2 covers 10 bases. The V gene end was trimmed by 5 bases and the J gene end by 5 bases; junction bases not matched to a gene: 8. This CDR3 comprises 15 residues. CDR1 and CDR2 (germline): MNHEY, SVGAGI.

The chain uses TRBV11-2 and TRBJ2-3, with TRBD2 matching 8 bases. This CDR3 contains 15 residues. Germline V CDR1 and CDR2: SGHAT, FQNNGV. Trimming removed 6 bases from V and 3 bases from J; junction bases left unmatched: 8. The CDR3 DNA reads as TGTGCCAGCAGGCCGCAGACGGGGGGGACAGATACGCAGTATTTT. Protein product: CASRPQTGGTDTQYF.

As DNA, the CDR3 is TGTGCCAGCAGCGCACTCTTCGCCGGGGAGCTGTTTTTT. It yields the protein CASSALFAGELFF. The chain has TRBV2 and TRBJ2-2, with D unclear. Germline loops: CDR1 SNHLY, CDR2 FYNNEI. CDR3 length equals 13 residues. V lost 6 bases, J lost 6 bases, and 11 bases lay in between.

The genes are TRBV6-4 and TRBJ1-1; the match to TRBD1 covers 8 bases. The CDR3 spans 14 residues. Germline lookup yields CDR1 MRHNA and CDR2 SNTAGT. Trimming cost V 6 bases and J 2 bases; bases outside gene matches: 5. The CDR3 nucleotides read TGTGCCAGCAGCCCCGGACAGGGAAACACTGAAGCTTTCTTT. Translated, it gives CASSPGQGNTEAFF.

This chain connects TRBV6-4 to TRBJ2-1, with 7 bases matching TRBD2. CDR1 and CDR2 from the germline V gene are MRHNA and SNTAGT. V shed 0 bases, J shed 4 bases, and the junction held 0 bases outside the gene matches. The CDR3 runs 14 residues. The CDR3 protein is CASSDSRGYNEQFF. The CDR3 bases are TGTGCCAGCAGTGACTCGCGGGGGTACAATGAGCAGTTCTTC.

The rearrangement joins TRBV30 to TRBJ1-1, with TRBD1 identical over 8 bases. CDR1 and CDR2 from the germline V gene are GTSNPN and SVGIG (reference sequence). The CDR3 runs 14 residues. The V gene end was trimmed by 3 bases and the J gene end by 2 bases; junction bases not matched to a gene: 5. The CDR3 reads CAWSATGENTEAFF. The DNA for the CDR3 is TGTGCCTGGAGCGCGACAGGGGAAAACACTGAAGCTTTCTTT.

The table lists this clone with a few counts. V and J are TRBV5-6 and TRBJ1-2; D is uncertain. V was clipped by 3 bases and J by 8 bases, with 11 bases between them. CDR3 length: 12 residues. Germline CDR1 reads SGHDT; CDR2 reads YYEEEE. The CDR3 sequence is CASSSLNQGYTF. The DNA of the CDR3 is TGTGCCAGCAGCTCTTTAAATCAGGGCTACACCTTC.

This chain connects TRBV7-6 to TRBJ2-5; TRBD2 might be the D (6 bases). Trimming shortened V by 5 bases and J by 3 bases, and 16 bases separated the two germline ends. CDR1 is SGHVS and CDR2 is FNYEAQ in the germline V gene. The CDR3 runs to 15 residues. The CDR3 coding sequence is TGTGCCAGCAGCGTACGACTAGTCCTGGAAGAGACCCAGTACTTC. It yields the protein CASSVRLVLEETQYF.

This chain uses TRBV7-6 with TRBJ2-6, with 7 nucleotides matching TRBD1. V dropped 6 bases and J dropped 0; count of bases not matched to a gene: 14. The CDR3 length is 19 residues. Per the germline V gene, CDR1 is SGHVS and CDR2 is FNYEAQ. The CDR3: CASRGGRGTVSSGANVLTF. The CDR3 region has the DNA TGTGCCAGCAGGGGCGGTAGGGGGACAGTAAGCTCTGGGGCCAACGTCCTGACTTTC.

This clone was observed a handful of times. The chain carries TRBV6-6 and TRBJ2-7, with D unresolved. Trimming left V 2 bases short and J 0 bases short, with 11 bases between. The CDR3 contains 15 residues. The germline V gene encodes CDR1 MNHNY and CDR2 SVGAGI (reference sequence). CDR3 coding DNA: TGTGCCAGCAGTTACCGTCCTACAGACTCCTACGAGCAGTACTTC. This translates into CASSYRPTDSYEQYF.

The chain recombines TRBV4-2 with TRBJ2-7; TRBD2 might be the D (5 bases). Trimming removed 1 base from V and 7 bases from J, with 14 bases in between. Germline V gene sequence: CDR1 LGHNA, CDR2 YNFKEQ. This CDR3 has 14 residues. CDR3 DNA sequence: TGTGCCAGCAGCCAAGTCCGGGGTGCGGGTGAGCAGTACTTC. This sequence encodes CASSQVRGAGEQYF.

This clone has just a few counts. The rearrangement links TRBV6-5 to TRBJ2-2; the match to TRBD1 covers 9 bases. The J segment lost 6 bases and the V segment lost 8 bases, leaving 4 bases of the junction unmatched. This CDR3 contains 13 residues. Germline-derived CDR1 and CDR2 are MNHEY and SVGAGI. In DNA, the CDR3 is TGTGCCAGCCAACAGGGGGCATCCGGGGAGCTGTTTTTT. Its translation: CASQQGASGELFF.

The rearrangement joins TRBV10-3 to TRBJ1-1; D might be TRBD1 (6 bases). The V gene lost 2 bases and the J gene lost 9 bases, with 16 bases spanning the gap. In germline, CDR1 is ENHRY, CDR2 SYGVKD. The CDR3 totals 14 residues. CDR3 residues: CAISELGASPKAFF. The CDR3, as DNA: TGTGCCATCAGTGAGCTGGGGGCTTCTCCAAAAGCTTTCTTT.

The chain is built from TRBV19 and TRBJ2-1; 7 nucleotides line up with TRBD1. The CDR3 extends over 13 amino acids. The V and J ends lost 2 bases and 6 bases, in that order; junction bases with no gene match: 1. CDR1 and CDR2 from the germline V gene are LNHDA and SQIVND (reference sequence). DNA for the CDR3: TGTGCCAGTAGTATACGACAGGGCAATGAGCAGTTCTTC. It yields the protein CASSIRQGNEQFF.

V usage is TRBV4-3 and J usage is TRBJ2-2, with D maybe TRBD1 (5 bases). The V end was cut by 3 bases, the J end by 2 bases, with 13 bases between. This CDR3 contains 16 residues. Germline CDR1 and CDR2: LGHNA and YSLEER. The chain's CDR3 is CASSQTPGFNTGELFF. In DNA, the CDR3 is TGCGCCAGCAGCCAGACCCCAGGGTTTAACACCGGGGAGCTGTTTTTT.

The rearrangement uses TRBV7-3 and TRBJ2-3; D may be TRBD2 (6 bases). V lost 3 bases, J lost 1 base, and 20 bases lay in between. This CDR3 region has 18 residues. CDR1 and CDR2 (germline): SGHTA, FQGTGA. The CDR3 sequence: CASSLGRKGRRGTDTQYF. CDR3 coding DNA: TGTGCCAGCAGCTTGGGTAGGAAGGGCCGGAGGGGCACAGATACGCAGTATTTT.

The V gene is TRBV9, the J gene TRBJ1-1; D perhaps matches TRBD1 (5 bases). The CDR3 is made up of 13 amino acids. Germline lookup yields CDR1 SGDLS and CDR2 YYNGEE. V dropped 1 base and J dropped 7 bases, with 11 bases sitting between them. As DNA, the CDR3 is TGTGCCAGCAGCGTAATGGGGGAGGGTGAAGCTTTCTTT. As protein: CASSVMGEGEAFF.

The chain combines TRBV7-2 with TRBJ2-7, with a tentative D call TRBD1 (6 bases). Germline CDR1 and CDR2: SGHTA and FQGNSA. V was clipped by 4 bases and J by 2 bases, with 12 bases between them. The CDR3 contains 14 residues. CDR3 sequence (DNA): TGTGCCAGCAGCTGGGGACATATAACCTACGAGCAGTACTTC. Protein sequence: CASSWGHITYEQYF. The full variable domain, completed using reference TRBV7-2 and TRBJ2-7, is GAGVSQSPSNKVTEKGKDVELRCDPISGHTALYWYRQSLGQGLEFLIYFQGNSAPDKSGLPSDRFSAERTGGSVSTLTIQRTQQEDSAVYLCASSWGHITYEQYFGPGTRLTVT.

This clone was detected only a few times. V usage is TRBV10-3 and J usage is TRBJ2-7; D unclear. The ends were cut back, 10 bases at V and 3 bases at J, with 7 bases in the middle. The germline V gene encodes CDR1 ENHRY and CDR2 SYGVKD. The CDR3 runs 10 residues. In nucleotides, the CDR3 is TGTGCCACCCGAGACTACGAGCAGTACTTC. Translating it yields CATRDYEQYF.

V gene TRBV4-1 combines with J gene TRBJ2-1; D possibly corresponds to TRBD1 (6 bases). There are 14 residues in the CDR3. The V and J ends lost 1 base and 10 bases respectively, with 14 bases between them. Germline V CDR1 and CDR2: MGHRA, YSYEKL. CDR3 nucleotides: TGCGCCAGCAGCCAAGCCGCCGGGACACCGGAGCAGTTCTTC. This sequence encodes CASSQAAGTPEQFF.

In DNA, the CDR3 is TGTGCCAGCTCAAGGGACACCACCTACGAGCAGTACTTC. Residues: CASSRDTTYEQYF. J is TRBJ2-7 and V is TRBV18; D perhaps matches TRBD1 (6 bases). Trimming shortened V by 5 bases and J by 2 bases, and 10 bases separated the two germline ends. The germline V gene encodes CDR1 KGHSH and CDR2 LQKENI. The CDR3 length is 13 residues. The full variable domain, in which reference TRBV18 and TRBJ2-7 provide the parts outside the CDR3, is NAGVMQNPRHLVRRRGQEARLRCSPMKGHSHVYWYRQLPEEGLKFMVYLQKENIIDESGMPKERFSAEFPKEGPSILRIQQVVRGDSAAYFCASSRDTTYEQYFGPGTRLTVT.

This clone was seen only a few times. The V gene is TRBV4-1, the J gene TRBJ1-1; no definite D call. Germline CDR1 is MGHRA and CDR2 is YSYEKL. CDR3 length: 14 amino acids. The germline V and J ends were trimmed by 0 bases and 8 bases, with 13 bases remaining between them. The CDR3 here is CASSQDPGSREAFF. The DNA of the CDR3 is TGCGCCAGCAGCCAAGACCCCGGGTCCCGCGAAGCTTTCTTT.